This T cell receptor (beta chain) was identified during a study of regulatory T cells in long-lasting Graves disease. The study, taken as a whole, reports: Under persistent disease, TRBV28, TRBJ1-2 and TRBJ2-5 were used preferentially.

V shed 3 bases, J shed 1 base, and the junction held 7 bases outside the gene matches. The CDR3 is 15 residues long. CDR1 is DFQATT and CDR2 is SNEGSKA in the germline V gene (reference sequence). Building of the TCR beta libraries involved iRepertoire HTBI primers and Arm-PCR of CDR3 regions. TCRdb re-called the multiplex PCR reads with MiXCR, one entry per CDR3 protein. This table has more than 400,000 distinct CDR3 sequences, around 15% appearing once. The time point was: newly diagnosed GD, antithyroid drugs for less than 3 months. PBMC-derived RNA was used for the TCR library. American Thyroid Association guidelines were used to diagnose Graves' disease. This clonotype has more than one count but fewer than ten. Its specificity is unknown. The same data also went into a second study, on T cells in Graves' hyperthyroidism and ophthalmopathy. From that paper: In blood, most of the thyroid clonotypes expanded above 0.001 were also present.

This sequence originates from a woman between 25 and 40 years old with Graves disease. Sequencing used peripheral blood mononuclear cells (PBMCs), obtained at new diagnosis, from a patient treated with antithyroid drugs. V is TRBV20-1 and J is TRBJ2-5; 8 bases line up with TRBD1. The CDR3 is CSARRTGSIQETQYF. CDR3 bases: TGCAGTGCTAGGAGGACAGGGTCAATCCAAGAGACCCAGTACTTC.